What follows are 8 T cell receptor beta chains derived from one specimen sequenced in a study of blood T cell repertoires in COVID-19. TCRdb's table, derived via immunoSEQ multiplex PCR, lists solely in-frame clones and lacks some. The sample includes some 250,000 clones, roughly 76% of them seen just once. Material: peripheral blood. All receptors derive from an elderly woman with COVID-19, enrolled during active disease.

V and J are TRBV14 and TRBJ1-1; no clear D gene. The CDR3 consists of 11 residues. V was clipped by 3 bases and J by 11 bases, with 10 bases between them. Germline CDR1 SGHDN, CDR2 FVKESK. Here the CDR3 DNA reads TGTGCCAGCAGCCAGAGTTCTTTGGCTTTCTTT. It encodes CASSQSSLAFF.

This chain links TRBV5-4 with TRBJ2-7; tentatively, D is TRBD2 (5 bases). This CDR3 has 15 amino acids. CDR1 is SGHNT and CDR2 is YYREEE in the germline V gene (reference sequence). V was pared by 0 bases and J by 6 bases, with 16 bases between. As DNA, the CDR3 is TGTGCCAGCAGCTTGGTTAGCGCACCTTCTTCCGAGCAGTACTTC. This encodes CASSLVSAPSSEQYF. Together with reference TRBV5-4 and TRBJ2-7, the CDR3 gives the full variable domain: ETGVTQSPTHLIKTRGQQVTLRCSSQSGHNTVSWYQQALGQGPQFIFQYYREEENGRGNFPPRFSGLQFPNYSSELNVNALELDDSALYLCASSLVSAPSSEQYFGPGTRLTVT.

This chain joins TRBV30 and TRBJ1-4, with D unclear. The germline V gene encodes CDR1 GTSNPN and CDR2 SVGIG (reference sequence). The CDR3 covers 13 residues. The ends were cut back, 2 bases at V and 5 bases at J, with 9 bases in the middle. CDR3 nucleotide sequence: TGTGCCTGGAGTATACAGCTAAATGAAAAACTGTTTTTT. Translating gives CAWSIQLNEKLFF.

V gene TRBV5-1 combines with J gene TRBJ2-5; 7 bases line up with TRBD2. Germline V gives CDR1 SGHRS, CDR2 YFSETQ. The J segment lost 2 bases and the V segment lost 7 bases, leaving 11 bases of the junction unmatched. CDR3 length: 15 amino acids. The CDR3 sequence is CASVAAGRGQETQYF. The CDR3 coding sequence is TGCGCCAGCGTAGCAGCGGGGCGGGGGCAAGAGACCCAGTACTTC.

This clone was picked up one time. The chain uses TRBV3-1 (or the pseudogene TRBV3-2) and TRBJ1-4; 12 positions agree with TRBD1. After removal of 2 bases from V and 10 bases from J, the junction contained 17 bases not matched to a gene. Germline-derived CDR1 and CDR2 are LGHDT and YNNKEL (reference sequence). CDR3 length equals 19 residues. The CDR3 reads CASSQTGTGGRRVTGKLFF. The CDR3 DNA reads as TGTGCCAGCAGCCAAACCGGGACAGGGGGCCGGAGGGTCACAGGAAAACTGTTTTTT.

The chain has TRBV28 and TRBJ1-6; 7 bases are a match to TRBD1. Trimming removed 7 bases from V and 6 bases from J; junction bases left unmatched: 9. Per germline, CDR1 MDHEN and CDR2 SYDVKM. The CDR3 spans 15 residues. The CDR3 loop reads CASTNTGTVNSPLHF. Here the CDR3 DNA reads TGTGCCAGCACCAATACAGGGACAGTTAATTCACCCCTCCACTTT.

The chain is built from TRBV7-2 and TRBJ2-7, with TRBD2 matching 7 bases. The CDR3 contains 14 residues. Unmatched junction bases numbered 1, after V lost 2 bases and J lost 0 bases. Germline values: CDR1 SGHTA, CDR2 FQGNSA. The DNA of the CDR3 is TGTGCCAGCAGCTTACGGGGGGTCTCCTACGAGCAGTACTTC. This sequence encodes CASSLRGVSYEQYF.

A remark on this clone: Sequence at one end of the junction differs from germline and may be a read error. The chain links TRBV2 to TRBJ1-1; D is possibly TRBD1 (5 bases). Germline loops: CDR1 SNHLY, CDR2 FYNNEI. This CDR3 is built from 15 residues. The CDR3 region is CASSEVGAPNTEAFF. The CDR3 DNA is TGTGCCAGTAGTGAGGTAGGGGCACCGAACACTGAAGCTTTCTTT.